This TCR beta chain came from a study of blood T cell repertoires in COVID-19. Assay: immunoSEQ multiplex PCR; the TCRdb copy retains only in-frame clones and omits some. In the table there are about 65,000 clones, 93% of which are singletons. Germline CDR1 is SGHDT and CDR2 is YYEEEE. The CDR3 has 14 residues. Trimming pared 2 bases from V and 1 base from J, leaving 7 bases between. The V and J genes are TRBV5-6 and TRBJ1-5, with D possibly TRBD1 on 5 matching bases. The source is a man aged 65 to 85 with active COVID-19. Sequencing used peripheral blood. CDR3 sequence reads: CASSFSGSNQPQHF. The CDR3 coding sequence is TGTGCCAGCAGCTTTTCAGGGAGCAATCAGCCCCAGCATTTT. Filled out from reference TRBV5-6 and TRBJ1-5, the complete variable domain reads DAGVTQSPTHLIKTRGQQVTLRCSPKSGHDTVSWYQQALGQGPQFIFQYYEEEERQRGNFPDRFSGHQFPNYSSELNVNALLLGDSALYLCASSFSGSNQPQHFGDGTRLSIL.